The 19 T cell receptor beta chains below all came from one sample that was sequenced in a study of T-cell reconstitution after alpha-beta-depleted transplantation in children. For TCRbeta, the library was prepared with unique molecular identifiers. TCRdb re-derived calls from the PCR reads in MiXCR, one entry per CDR3 protein. The sample records 500,000 to 750,000 distinct CDR3 sequences, more than 20% being singletons. The sequences come from PBMCs, collected before TCRalphabeta/CD19-depleted stem cell transplant. The receptors here all came from a boy in the first two years of life with Wiskott-Aldrich syndrome, due to receive a stem cell transplant.

V and J are TRBV5-5 and TRBJ2-7; D gene uncertain. V dropped 4 bases and J dropped 3 bases, with 17 bases sitting between them. The length of the CDR3 is 15 residues. Germline CDR1 and CDR2: SGHKS and YYEKEE (reference sequence). CDR3 loop: CASSPNIGPYYEQYF. In DNA form, the CDR3 reads TGTGCCAGCAGCCCCAATATTGGACCGTACTACGAGCAGTACTTC.

The J gene is TRBJ2-5, the V gene TRBV20-1; no definite D call. Looked up from germline, CDR1 is DFQATT and CDR2 is SNEGSKA (reference sequence). V gave up 1 base and J gave up 7 bases, with 13 bases separating them. This CDR3 comprises 13 residues. The CDR3: CSARAGPRRTQYF. CDR3 DNA: TGCAGTGCTAGAGCCGGGCCACGTCGGACCCAGTACTTC.

This clonotype was detected only a few times. This chain uses TRBV7-8 with TRBJ2-1, with 7 positions matching TRBD1. Germline-derived CDR1 and CDR2 are SGHVS and FQNEAQ. This CDR3 comprises 14 residues. Trimming cost V 5 bases and J 5 bases; bases outside gene matches: 6. DNA for the CDR3: TGTGCCAGCAGCCTGGGACAGATAAACAATGAGCAGTTCTTC. Protein product: CASSLGQINNEQFF.

The table lists this clonotype with a few counts. V and J are TRBV5-1 and TRBJ2-3; D assignment may be TRBD1 or TRBD2 (5 bases each). The CDR3 runs to 14 residues. Trimming stripped 4 bases from V and 1 base from J, with 10 bases between. Germline CDR1 is SGHRS and CDR2 is YFSETQ. This CDR3 is CASSPGDGTDTQYF. As DNA, the CDR3 is TGCGCCAGCAGCCCCGGGGACGGCACAGATACGCAGTATTTT.

This clonotype was detected only once. This rearrangement joins TRBV11-1 to TRBJ2-5, with 9 positions matching TRBD1. V trimming: 5 bases; J trimming: 2 bases; junction bases outside the gene matches: 12. This CDR3 spans 17 amino acids. Germline V lookup: CDR1 SGHAT, CDR2 FQDESV (reference sequence). This CDR3 is CASSPGQGTGSQETQYF. Here the CDR3 DNA reads TGTGCCAGCAGCCCAGGCCAGGGGACAGGGTCGCAAGAGACCCAGTACTTC.

The chain links TRBV6-1 to TRBJ1-5; D may be TRBD1 (6 bases). Germline CDR1 reads MNHNS; CDR2 reads SASEGT. The CDR3 spans 13 residues. Trimming took off 8 bases at V and 2 bases at J, with 10 bases between the two ends. CDR3 sequence (DNA): TGTGCCAGCGTAGGGGGGCGCAATCAGCCCCAGCATTTT. It is translated as CASVGGRNQPQHF.

This rearrangement joins TRBV20-1 to TRBJ2-3, with D perhaps TRBD2 (6 bases). Trimming pared 3 bases from V and 0 bases from J, leaving 10 bases between. The CDR3 contains 14 residues. CDR1 and CDR2 from the germline V gene are DFQATT and SNEGSKA (reference sequence). This CDR3 reads CSARWGLSTDTQYF. The CDR3 nucleotides read TGCAGTGCTAGGTGGGGACTTAGCACAGATACGCAGTATTTT.

On this clonotype: The conserved final phenylalanine or tryptophan is absent from the CDR3, which likely points to a read error. This chain links TRBV29-1 with TRBJ2-7, with 7 positions matching TRBD2. Germline trimming cut 4 bases from V and 0 bases from J; bases unmatched to any gene: 0. Per the germline V gene, CDR1 is SQVTM and CDR2 is ANQGSEA. The CDR3 has 12 residues. The CDR3 is CSVASGSYEQYL. CDR3 DNA sequence: TGCAGCGTTGCTAGCGGCTCCTACGAGCAGTACTTG.

This chain joins TRBV12-3 or TRBV12-4 and TRBJ2-3; 7 nucleotides match TRBD1. The CDR3 runs 14 residues. V shed 9 bases, J shed 5 bases, and the junction held 11 bases outside the gene matches. CDR3 coding DNA: TGTGCCAGTGAAGGGGGCAGGGGCCGAGATACGCAGTATTTT. As protein: CASEGGRGRDTQYF.

The genes are TRBV29-1 and TRBJ2-1; D is uncertain. There are 12 residues in the CDR3. The germline V and J ends were trimmed by 5 bases and 0 bases, with 5 bases remaining between them. CDR1 is SQVTM, CDR2 ANQGSEA, per germline. Here the CDR3 reads CSVWGSYNEQFF. The CDR3 coding sequence is TGCAGCGTTTGGGGCTCCTACAATGAGCAGTTCTTC.

The V call is TRBV15, the J call TRBJ2-3, with a tentative D call TRBD2 (5 bases). Germline V gene data show CDR1 as LNHNV and CDR2 as YYDKDF (reference sequence). The V and J ends lost 6 bases and 6 bases respectively, with 10 bases between them. The length of the CDR3 is 12 residues. This CDR3 is CATRDGSDTQYF. CDR3 DNA: TGTGCCACCAGAGATGGGAGCGATACGCAGTATTTT.

This clonotype occurred a few times. This chain joins TRBV27 and TRBJ2-3; D ambiguous. Germline values: CDR1 MNHEY, CDR2 SMNVEV (reference sequence). The V end was cut by 3 bases, the J end by 6 bases, with 22 bases between. This CDR3 comprises 17 residues. The CDR3 sequence: CASSFTAAIGRVDTQYF. CDR3 sequence (DNA): TGTGCCAGCAGTTTCACTGCGGCCATCGGGCGCGTTGATACGCAGTATTTT.

This clonotype was seen only a few times. V and J are TRBV20-1 and TRBJ1-1, with no clear D. The CDR3 runs to 12 residues. V was clipped by 5 bases and J by 8 bases, with 15 bases between them. The germline V gene has CDR1 DFQATT and CDR2 SNEGSKA (reference sequence). The CDR3 DNA reads as TGCAGTGCTGAACTACGACAACCCGAAGCTTTCTTT. Its translation: CSAELRQPEAFF.

The chain has TRBV29-1 and TRBJ2-7, with TRBD1 matching 9 bases. The CDR3 spans 13 residues. In germline, CDR1 is SQVTM, CDR2 ANQGSEA. V was pared by 6 bases and J by 2 bases, with 5 bases of the junction left unmatched. In nucleotides, the CDR3 is TGCAGCGTGCGGGGGACAGGGACCTACGAGCAGTACTTC. It translates to CSVRGTGTYEQYF.

The chain recombines TRBV27 with TRBJ2-7; D is perhaps TRBD1 (6 bases). The CDR3 totals 13 residues. V was clipped by 3 bases and J by 5 bases, with 11 bases between them. The germline V gene has CDR1 MNHEY and CDR2 SMNVEV (reference sequence). The CDR3: CASSFTGTNEQYF. CDR3 bases: TGTGCCAGCAGTTTCACAGGGACCAACGAGCAGTACTTC.

The chain couples TRBV27 to TRBJ1-1; 8 bases are shared with TRBD1. With 3 bases clipped from V and 6 bases from J, the junction kept 3 bases outside the gene matches. The CDR3 contains 13 residues. CDR1 MNHEY and CDR2 SMNVEV come from the germline V gene (reference sequence). The CDR3 spells CASSFTGGAEAFF. DNA of the CDR3: TGTGCCAGCAGTTTCACAGGGGGAGCTGAAGCTTTCTTT.

This clonotype has a single count. The chain uses TRBV20-1 and TRBJ2-7, with 7 bases aligning to TRBD2. V was clipped by 0 bases and J by 3 bases; unmatched bases: 8. The CDR3 has 15 residues. Germline CDR1 DFQATT, CDR2 SNEGSKA (reference sequence). In DNA, the CDR3 is TGCAGTGCTAGAGATCGGGGAGGGCCCCTCTACGAGCAGTACTTC. Residues: CSARDRGGPLYEQYF.

The chain recombines TRBV5-6 with TRBJ2-1; D is perhaps TRBD1 (6 bases). The germline gives CDR1 SGHDT, CDR2 YYEEEE. V dropped 0 bases and J dropped 4 bases, with 14 bases sitting between them. The CDR3 is made up of 16 amino acids. CDR3 loop: CASSLVSRGPYNEQFF. Written as DNA, the CDR3 is TGTGCCAGCAGCTTGGTGAGCAGGGGTCCGTACAATGAGCAGTTCTTC.

A few counts support this clonotype. This rearrangement joins TRBV28 to TRBJ2-4; TRBD2 is a possible D gene (6 bases). Germline CDR1 MDHEN, CDR2 SYDVKM. Deletions cut 5 bases from V and 6 bases from J, with 20 bases between. The CDR3 loop spans 16 amino acids. CDR3 protein: CASSPQVGLGGNIQYF. The DNA for the CDR3 is TGTGCCAGCAGTCCGCAGGTCGGGCTCGGGGGAAACATTCAGTACTTC. Supplemented by reference TRBV28 and TRBJ2-4, the full variable domain reads DVKVTQSSRYLVKRTGEKVFLECVQDMDHENMFWYRQDPGLGLRLIYFSYDVKMKEKGDIPEGYSVSREKKERFSLILESASTNQTSMYLCASSPQVGLGGNIQYFGAGTRLSVL.